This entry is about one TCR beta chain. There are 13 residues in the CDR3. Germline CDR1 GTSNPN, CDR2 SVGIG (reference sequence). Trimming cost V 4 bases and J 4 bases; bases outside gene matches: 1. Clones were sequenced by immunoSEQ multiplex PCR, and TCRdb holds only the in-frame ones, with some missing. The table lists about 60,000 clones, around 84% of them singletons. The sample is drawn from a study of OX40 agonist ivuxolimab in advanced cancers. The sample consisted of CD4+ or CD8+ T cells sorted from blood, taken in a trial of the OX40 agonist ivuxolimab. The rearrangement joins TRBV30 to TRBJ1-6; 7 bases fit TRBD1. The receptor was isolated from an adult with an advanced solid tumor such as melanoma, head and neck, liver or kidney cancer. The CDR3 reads CAWTGQYNSPLHF. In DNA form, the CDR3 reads TGTGCCTGGACGGGACAGTATAATTCACCCCTCCACTTT.